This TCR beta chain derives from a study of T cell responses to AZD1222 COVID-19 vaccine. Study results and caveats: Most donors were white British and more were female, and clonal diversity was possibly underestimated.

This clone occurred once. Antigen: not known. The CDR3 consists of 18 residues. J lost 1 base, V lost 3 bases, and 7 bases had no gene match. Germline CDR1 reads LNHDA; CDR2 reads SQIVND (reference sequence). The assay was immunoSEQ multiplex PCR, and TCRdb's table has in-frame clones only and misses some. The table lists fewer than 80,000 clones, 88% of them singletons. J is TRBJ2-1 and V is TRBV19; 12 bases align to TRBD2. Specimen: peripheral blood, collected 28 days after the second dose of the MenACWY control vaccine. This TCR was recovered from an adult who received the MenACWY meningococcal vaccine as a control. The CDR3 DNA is TGTGCCAGTAGTATCCTAGCGGGGGGGCCTCCGTCCTACAATGAGCAGTTCTTC. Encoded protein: CASSILAGGPPSYNEQFF.